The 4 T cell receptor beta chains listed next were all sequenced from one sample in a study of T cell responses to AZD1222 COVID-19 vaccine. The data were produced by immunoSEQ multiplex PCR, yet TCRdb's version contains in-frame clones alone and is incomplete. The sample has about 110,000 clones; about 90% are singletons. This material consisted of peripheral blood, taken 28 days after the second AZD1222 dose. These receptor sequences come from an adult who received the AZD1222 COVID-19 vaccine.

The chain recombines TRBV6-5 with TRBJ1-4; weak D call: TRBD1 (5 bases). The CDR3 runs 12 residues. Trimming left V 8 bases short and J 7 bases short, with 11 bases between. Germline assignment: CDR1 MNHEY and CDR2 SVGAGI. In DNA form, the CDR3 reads TGTGCCAGCGCCGGGACTGGTGAAAAACTGTTTTTT. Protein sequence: CASAGTGEKLFF.

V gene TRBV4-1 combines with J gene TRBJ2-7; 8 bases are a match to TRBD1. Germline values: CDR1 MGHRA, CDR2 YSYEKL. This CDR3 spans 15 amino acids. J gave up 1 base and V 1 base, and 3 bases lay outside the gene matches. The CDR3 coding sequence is TGCGCCAGCAGCCAAGGCGGACAGGGATCCTACGAGCAGTACTTC. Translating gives CASSQGGQGSYEQYF.

CDR3 in amino acids: CASSFDGLGTEAFF. The DNA of the CDR3 is TGTGCCAGCAGCTTCGACGGTTTAGGCACTGAAGCTTTCTTT. The chain links TRBV5-4 to TRBJ1-1, with no clear D. The CDR3 loop spans 14 amino acids. Germline V gene data show CDR1 as SGHNT and CDR2 as YYREEE (reference sequence). Deletions cut 2 bases from V and 4 bases from J, with 12 bases between.

This CDR3 is CASGLGNHGRNTIYF. CDR3 DNA sequence: TGTGCTAGTGGTTTGGGGAACCATGGGAGGAACACCATATATTTT. This chain uses TRBV12-5 with TRBJ1-3; D call uncertain. The CDR3 runs 15 residues. Trimming stripped 1 base from V and 7 bases from J, with 14 bases between. Germline V lookup: CDR1 LGHNT, CDR2 FRNRAP.